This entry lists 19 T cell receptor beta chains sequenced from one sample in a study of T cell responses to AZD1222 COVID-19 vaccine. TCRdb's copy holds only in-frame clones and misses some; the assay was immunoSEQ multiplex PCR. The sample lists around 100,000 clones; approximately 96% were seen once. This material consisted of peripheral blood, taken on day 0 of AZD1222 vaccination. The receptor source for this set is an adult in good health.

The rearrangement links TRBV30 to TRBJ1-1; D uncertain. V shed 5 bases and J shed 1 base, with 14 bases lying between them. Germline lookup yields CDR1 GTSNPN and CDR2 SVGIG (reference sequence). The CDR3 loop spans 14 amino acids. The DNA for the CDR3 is TGTGCCTGGGGCCGGGCCGCGAAGAACACTGAAGCTTTCTTT. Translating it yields CAWGRAAKNTEAFF.

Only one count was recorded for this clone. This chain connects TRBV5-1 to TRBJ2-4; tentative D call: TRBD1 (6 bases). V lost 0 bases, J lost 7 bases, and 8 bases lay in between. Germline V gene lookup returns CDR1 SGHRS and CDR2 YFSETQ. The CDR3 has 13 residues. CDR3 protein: CASSLGDINIQYF. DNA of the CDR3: TGCGCCAGCAGCTTGGGGGACATTAACATTCAGTACTTC.

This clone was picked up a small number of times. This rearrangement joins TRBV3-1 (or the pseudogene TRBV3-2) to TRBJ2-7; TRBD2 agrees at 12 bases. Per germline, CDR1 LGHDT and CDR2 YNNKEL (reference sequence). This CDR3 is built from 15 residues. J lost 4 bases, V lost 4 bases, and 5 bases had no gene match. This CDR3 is CASSLGLAGPYEQYF. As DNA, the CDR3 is TGTGCCAGCAGCCTCGGACTAGCGGGACCTTACGAGCAGTACTTC.

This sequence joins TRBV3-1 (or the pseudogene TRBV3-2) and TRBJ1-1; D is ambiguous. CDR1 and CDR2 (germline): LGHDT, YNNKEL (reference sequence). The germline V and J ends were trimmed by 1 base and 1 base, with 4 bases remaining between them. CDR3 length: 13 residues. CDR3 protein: CASSQVWNTEAFF. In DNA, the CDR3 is TGTGCCAGCAGCCAAGTTTGGAACACTGAAGCTTTCTTT.

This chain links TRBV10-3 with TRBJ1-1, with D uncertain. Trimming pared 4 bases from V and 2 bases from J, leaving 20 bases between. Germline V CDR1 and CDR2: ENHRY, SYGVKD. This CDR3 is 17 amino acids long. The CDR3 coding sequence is TGTGCCATCAGTGGGGGAAACGCCTCGTGGAGTAACACTGAAGCTTTCTTT. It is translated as CAISGGNASWSNTEAFF.

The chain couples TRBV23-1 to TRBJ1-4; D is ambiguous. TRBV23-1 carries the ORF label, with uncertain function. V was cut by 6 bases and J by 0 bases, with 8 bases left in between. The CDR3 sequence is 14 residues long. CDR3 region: CASRESATNEKLFF. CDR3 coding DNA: TGCGCCAGCAGGGAATCTGCAACTAATGAAAAACTGTTTTTT.

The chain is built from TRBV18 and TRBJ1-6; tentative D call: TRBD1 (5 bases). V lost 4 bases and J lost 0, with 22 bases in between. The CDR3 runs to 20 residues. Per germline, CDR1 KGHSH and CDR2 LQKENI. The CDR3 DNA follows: TGTGCCAGCTCACTCTCGACAGCGGCCTCGATCAGCTCCTATAATTCACCCCTCCACTTT. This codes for CASSLSTAASISSYNSPLHF.

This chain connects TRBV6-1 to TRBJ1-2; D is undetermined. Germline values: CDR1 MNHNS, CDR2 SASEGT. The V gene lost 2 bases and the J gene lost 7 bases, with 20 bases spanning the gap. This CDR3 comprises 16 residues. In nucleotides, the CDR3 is TGTGCCAGCAGTGAATTCGGGGAGACGGGAGGTAGTGGCTACACCTTC. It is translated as CASSEFGETGGSGYTF.

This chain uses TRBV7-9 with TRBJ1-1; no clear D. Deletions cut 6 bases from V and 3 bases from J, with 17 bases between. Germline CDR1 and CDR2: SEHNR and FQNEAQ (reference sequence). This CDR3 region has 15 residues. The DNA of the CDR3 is TGTGCCAGCAGACCGGCAGGAGTTTCGGACACTGAAGCTTTCTTT. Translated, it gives CASRPAGVSDTEAFF. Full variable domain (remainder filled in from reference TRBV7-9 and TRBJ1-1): DTGVSQNPRHKITKRGQNVTFRCDPISEHNRLYWYRQTLGQGPEFLTYFQNEAQLEKSRLLSDRFSAERPKGSFSTLEIQRTEQGDSAMYLCASRPAGVSDTEAFFGQGTRLTVV.

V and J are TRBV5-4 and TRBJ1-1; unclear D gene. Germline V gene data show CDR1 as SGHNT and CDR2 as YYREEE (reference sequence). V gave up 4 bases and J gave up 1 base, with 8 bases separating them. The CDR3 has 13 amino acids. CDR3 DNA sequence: TGTGCCAGCAGCAATCAAGCGAACACTGAAGCTTTCTTT. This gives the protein CASSNQANTEAFF.

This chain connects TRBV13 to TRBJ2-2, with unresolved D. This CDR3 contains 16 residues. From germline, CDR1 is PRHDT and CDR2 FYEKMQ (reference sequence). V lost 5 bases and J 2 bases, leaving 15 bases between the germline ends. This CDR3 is CASSPVVSTNTGELFF. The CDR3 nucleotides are TGTGCCAGCAGCCCAGTAGTGAGTACTAACACCGGGGAGCTGTTTTTT.

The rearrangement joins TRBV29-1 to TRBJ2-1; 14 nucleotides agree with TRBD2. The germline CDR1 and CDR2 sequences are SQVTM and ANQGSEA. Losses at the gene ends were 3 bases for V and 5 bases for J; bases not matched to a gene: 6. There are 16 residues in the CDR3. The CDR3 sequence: CSVDRGLAGANNEQFF. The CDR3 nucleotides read TGCAGCGTTGACCGGGGACTAGCGGGGGCCAACAATGAGCAGTTCTTC.

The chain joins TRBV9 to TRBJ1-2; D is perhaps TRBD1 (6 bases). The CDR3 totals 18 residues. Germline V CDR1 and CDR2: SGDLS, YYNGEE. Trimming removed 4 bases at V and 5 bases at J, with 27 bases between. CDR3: CASSPHPPRGPAGYGYTF. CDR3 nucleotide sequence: TGTGCCAGCAGCCCTCACCCCCCGCGGGGGCCCGCAGGGTATGGCTACACCTTC.

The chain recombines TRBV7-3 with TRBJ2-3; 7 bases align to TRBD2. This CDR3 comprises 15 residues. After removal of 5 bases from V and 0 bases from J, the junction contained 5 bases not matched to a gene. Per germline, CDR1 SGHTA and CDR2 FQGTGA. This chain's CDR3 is CASSLQRDSTDTQYF. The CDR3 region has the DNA TGTGCCAGCAGCCTCCAGCGGGACAGCACAGATACGCAGTATTTT. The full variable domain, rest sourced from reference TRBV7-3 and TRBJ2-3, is GAGVSQTPSNKVTEKGKYVELRCDPISGHTALYWYRQSLGQGPEFLIYFQGTGAADDSGLPNDRFFAVRPEGSVSTLKIQRTERGDSAVYLCASSLQRDSTDTQYFGPGTRLTVL.

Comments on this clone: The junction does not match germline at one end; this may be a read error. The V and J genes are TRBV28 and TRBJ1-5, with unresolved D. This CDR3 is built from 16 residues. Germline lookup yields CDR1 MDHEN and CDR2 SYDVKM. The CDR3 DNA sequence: TGTGCCAGCAGGCCAACTCAGGCCCTTAGCACTCAGCCCCAGCATTTT. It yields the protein CASRPTQALSTQPQHF.

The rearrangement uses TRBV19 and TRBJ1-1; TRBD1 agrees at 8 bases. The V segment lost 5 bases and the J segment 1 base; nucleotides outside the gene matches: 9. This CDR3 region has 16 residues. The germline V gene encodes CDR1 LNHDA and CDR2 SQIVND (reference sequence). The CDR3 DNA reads TGTGCCAGTAGTGCACTTCAGGGGGCGCGGAACACTGAAGCTTTCTTT. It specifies CASSALQGARNTEAFF.

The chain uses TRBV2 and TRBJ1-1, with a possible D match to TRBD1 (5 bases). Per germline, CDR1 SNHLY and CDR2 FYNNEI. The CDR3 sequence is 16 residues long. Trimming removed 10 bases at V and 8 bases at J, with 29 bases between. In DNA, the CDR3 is TGTGCCATGCGAAACCCCAGGAGGAAGGAGGAGGGGGAAGCTTTCTTT. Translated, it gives CAMRNPRRKEEGEAFF. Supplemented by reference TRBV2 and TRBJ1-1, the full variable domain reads EPEVTQTPSHQVTQMGQEVILRCVPISNHLYFYWYRQILGQKVEFLVSFYNNEISEKSEIFDDQFSVERPDGSNFTLKIRSTKLEDSAMYFCAMRNPRRKEEGEAFFGQGTRLTVV.

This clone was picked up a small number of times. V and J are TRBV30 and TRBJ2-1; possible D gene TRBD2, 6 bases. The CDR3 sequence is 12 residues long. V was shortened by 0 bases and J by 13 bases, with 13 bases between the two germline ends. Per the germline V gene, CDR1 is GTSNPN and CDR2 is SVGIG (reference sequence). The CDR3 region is CAWSVQWGEQFF. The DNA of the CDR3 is TGTGCCTGGAGTGTACAGTGGGGGGAACAGTTCTTC.

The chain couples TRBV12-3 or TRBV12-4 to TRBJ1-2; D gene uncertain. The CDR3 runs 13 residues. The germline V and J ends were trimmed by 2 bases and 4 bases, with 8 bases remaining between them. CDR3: CASSLPGGYGYTF. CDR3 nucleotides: TGTGCCAGCAGTTTACCGGGAGGCTATGGCTACACCTTC.